These 11 T cell receptor beta chains were sequenced from one sample in a study of blood T cell repertoires in COVID-19. This table comes from immunoSEQ multiplex PCR, and its TCRdb copy is limited to in-frame clones, with some not included. The sample consists of roughly 250,000 clones, approximately 88% of them appearing once. The source material was PBMCs or T cells enriched from blood (not recorded which). The receptors stem from a woman aged 40 to 50 with acute COVID-19.

Here the CDR3 DNA reads TGTGCCAGCAGCCTAAGTCGAGCGATCGAGCAGTACGTC. It encodes CASSLSRAIEQYV. The chain carries TRBV5-6 and TRBJ2-7; D gene unclear. CDR3 length: 13 amino acids. Between the trimmed V and J ends, which lost 4 bases and 6 bases, there was a span of 14 bases. CDR1 is SGHDT, CDR2 YYEEEE, per germline.

The chain is built from TRBV7-6 and TRBJ1-1; 7 bases fit TRBD1. This CDR3 is built from 15 residues. The V segment lost 11 bases and the J segment 4 bases; nucleotides outside the gene matches: 16. Looked up from germline, CDR1 is SGHVS and CDR2 is FNYEAQ. DNA of the CDR3: TGTGCCGTCTCCCCCCTTGACAGGGAGGCCACTGAAGCTTTCTTT. The encoded protein is CAVSPLDREATEAFF.

The rearrangement links TRBV4-1 to TRBJ2-1; D is possibly TRBD2 (6 bases). V was clipped by 1 base and J by 2 bases, with 12 bases between them. The CDR3 runs 16 residues. Germline CDR1 MGHRA, CDR2 YSYEKL. CDR3 amino acids: CASSQVRERPYNEQFF. Written as DNA, the CDR3 is TGCGCCAGCAGCCAAGTACGGGAGAGGCCCTACAATGAGCAGTTCTTC.

The J gene is TRBJ2-7, the V gene TRBV12-2; the D segment call TRBD2 is taken from the table without a DNA check. TRBV12-2 is designated a pseudogene. The CDR3 is made up of 18 amino acids. The CDR3 sequence: CASRLAGTSGRITYEQYV. The DNA of the CDR3 is TGTGCAAGTCGCTTAGCCGGGACTAGCGGGAGGATCACCTACGAGCAGTACGTC.

The CDR3 here is CASSLVEGALGYTF. CDR3 DNA sequence: TGTGCCAGCAGCTTAGTCGAGGGGGCGCTCGGCTACACCTTC. The chain combines TRBV11-1 with TRBJ1-2; TRBD1 matches 7 bases. With V trimmed by 1 base and J by 8 bases, 7 bases remained unmatched. The germline CDR1 and CDR2 sequences are SGHAT and FQDESV (reference sequence). This CDR3 has 14 residues.

The V call is TRBV9, the J call TRBJ2-1; 11 bases align to TRBD1. This CDR3 spans 16 amino acids. V lost 3 bases, J lost 5 bases, and 7 bases stayed unmatched. Germline V lookup: CDR1 SGDLS, CDR2 YYNGEE. CDR3 protein: CASSASGTGGNNEQFF. The CDR3 DNA sequence: TGTGCCAGCAGCGCTAGCGGGACAGGGGGGAACAATGAGCAGTTCTTC.

This chain links TRBV6-5 with TRBJ1-2; 7 bases align to TRBD1. This CDR3 comprises 13 residues. V shed 6 bases and J 6 bases; nucleotides not matched to a gene: 7. Germline CDR1 MNHEY, CDR2 SVGAGI. CDR3 region: CASSLQGIDGYTF. In DNA, the CDR3 is TGTGCCAGCAGCCTACAGGGGATTGATGGCTACACCTTC.

This chain links TRBV18 with TRBJ2-7, with D maybe TRBD1 (7 bases). The CDR3 has 14 residues. Germline V gene sequence: CDR1 KGHSH, CDR2 LQKENI. Trimming pared 5 bases from V and 2 bases from J, leaving 13 bases between. CDR3 bases: TGTGCCAGCTCAACGGGGGACAGAACCTACGAGCAGTACTTC. Translated, it gives CASSTGDRTYEQYF.

The V and J genes are TRBV9 and TRBJ2-1, with 10 bases that match TRBD2. Germline V lookup: CDR1 SGDLS, CDR2 YYNGEE. The CDR3 spans 16 residues. V trimming: 4 bases; J trimming: 8 bases; junction bases outside the gene matches: 12. CDR3 nucleotides: TGTGCCAGCAGCCTCCAGGGGGGACTAGCGTTTCATGAGCAGTTCTTC. Protein sequence: CASSLQGGLAFHEQFF. Based on the CDR3 plus reference TRBV9 and TRBJ2-1, the full variable domain is DSGVTQTPKHLITATGQRVTLRCSPRSGDLSVYWYQQSLDQGLQFLIQYYNGEERAKGNILERFSAQQFPDLHSELNLSSLELGDSALYFCASSLQGGLAFHEQFFGPGTRLTVL.

The chain joins TRBV11-2 to TRBJ2-2; D is unresolved. Germline CDR1 SGHAT, CDR2 FQNNGV. Between the trimmed V and J ends, which lost 1 base and 5 bases, there was a span of 20 bases. The CDR3 extends over 18 amino acids. The CDR3 bases are TGTGCCAGCAGCTTAGGAGGTTGGATTGCGGTTAGGACCGGGGAGCTGTTTTTT. Amino acids: CASSLGGWIAVRTGELFF.

The V call is TRBV5-6, the J call TRBJ1-2; 7 bases match TRBD1. The CDR3 consists of 16 residues. V gave up 5 bases and J gave up 1 base; unmatched junction bases: 11. Germline values: CDR1 SGHDT, CDR2 YYEEEE. CDR3 in DNA: TGTGCCAGCAGATTCTTTTGGGACAGACTTAACTATGGCTACACCTTC. It yields the protein CASRFFWDRLNYGYTF.